The 25 T cell receptor beta chains below all came from one sample that was sequenced in a study of Ad26.COV2.S vaccination and SARS-CoV-2 variants. Regarding treatment: some 19 received Ad26.COV2.S at low or high dose, single or two shots; about 5 received placebo; per-sample allocation not given. Sampling was done on day 63 after the first vaccine or placebo injection. Libraries were prepared by immunoSEQ multiplex PCR; TCRdb keeps only in-frame clonotypes and omits some of them. The sample holds more than 400,000 clones, less than 95% seen once. The sequences come from peripheral blood, collected in a trial of Ad26.COV2.S vaccine versus placebo. All receptors derive from a person aged 18-60 years who received the Ad26.COV2.S COVID-19 vaccine or a placebo.

The V and J genes are TRBV7-2 and TRBJ1-2; D gene ambiguous. CDR1 and CDR2 (germline): SGHTA, FQGNSA. The CDR3 totals 14 residues. V dropped 6 bases and J dropped 0 bases, with 11 bases sitting between them. CDR3 DNA: TGTGCCAGCAGTCCGGAGGCGACTAACTATGGCTACACCTTC. It translates to CASSPEATNYGYTF.

The rearrangement joins TRBV27 to TRBJ2-5; 7 nucleotides match TRBD2. The CDR3 contains 14 residues. Germline lookup yields CDR1 MNHEY and CDR2 SMNVEV (reference sequence). V shed 7 bases, J shed 5 bases, and the junction held 10 bases outside the gene matches. The CDR3 region is CASIPSGARETQYF. The CDR3 DNA follows: TGTGCCAGCATTCCTAGCGGAGCCCGGGAGACCCAGTACTTC.

V and J are TRBV19 and TRBJ1-5; D ambiguous. The germline gives CDR1 LNHDA, CDR2 SQIVND (reference sequence). CDR3 length equals 14 residues. Trimming removed 4 bases at V and 4 bases at J, with 11 bases between. The CDR3 is CASSKSGQNQPQHF. The CDR3 region has the DNA TGTGCCAGTAGTAAGTCAGGTCAAAATCAGCCCCAGCATTTT.

The chain joins TRBV5-1 to TRBJ2-5; 7 nucleotides match TRBD1. Germline V gene lookup returns CDR1 SGHRS and CDR2 YFSETQ. J was trimmed by 1 base and V by 3 bases; bases with no gene match: 6. The CDR3 totals 15 residues. Here the CDR3 reads CASSSQQGPQETQYF. CDR3 nucleotides: TGCGCCAGCAGCTCTCAACAGGGGCCCCAAGAGACCCAGTACTTC.

For this clone: Other DNA variants within this sample encode the same CDR3. The chain combines TRBV27 with TRBJ2-7, with D tentatively TRBD1 or TRBD2 (5 bases each). This CDR3 contains 14 residues. Trimming removed 1 base at V and 3 bases at J, with 10 bases between. CDR1 is MNHEY and CDR2 is SMNVEV in the germline V gene (reference sequence). In nucleotides, the CDR3 is TGTGCCAGCAGTTTATGGCAGGGAGACTACGAGCAGTACTTC. Translating gives CASSLWQGDYEQYF.

The CDR3 loop is CASSESGGTEAFF. The CDR3 bases are TGCGCCAGCAGTGAGTCGGGGGGCACTGAAGCTTTCTTT. The V gene is TRBV10-2, the J gene TRBJ1-1; maybe TRBD1 (5 bases). The CDR3 has 13 residues. Germline CDR1 reads WSHSY; CDR2 reads SAAADI. V lost 0 bases to trimming and J lost 4 bases, with 6 bases between them.

This clone was seen only once. V is TRBV12-3 or TRBV12-4 and J is TRBJ2-2; D gene ambiguous. This CDR3 has 11 residues. Trimming shortened V by 6 bases and J by 3 bases, and 2 bases separated the two germline ends. For the CDR3, the DNA is TGTGCCAGCAGATACACCGGGGAGCTGTTTTTT. Its translation is CASRYTGELFF.

This rearrangement joins TRBV28 to TRBJ2-7, with a weak D call TRBD1 (5 bases). Trimming removed 8 bases from V and 5 bases from J, with 19 bases in between. Per germline, CDR1 MDHEN and CDR2 SYDVKM. The CDR3 runs 14 residues. The CDR3 DNA follows: TGTGCCAGCGCTAACTGGCAGGGTACCCACGAGCAGTACTTC. Encoded protein: CASANWQGTHEQYF.

This clone came up once. The chain joins TRBV5-6 to TRBJ2-5; D perhaps matches TRBD1 (6 bases). In germline, CDR1 is SGHDT, CDR2 YYEEEE. Trimming left V 0 bases short and J 2 bases short, with 14 bases between. The CDR3 has 16 amino acids. The CDR3 loop is CASSLEPGHIQETQYF. CDR3 in DNA: TGTGCCAGCAGCTTGGAACCGGGACACATACAAGAGACCCAGTACTTC.

This chain joins TRBV20-1 and TRBJ1-2, with TRBD1 as a possible D gene (5 bases). CDR3 length: 11 residues. CDR1 and CDR2 from the germline V gene are DFQATT and SNEGSKA (reference sequence). The CDR3 loop is CGTGDYYGYTF. The CDR3 DNA reads TGCGGTACGGGGGACTACTATGGCTACACCTTC.

The chain couples TRBV10-3 to TRBJ2-7, with 9 bases fitting TRBD1. This CDR3 is 14 amino acids long. Germline V gene sequence: CDR1 ENHRY, CDR2 SYGVKD. V was pared by 6 bases and J by 4 bases, with 7 bases of the junction left unmatched. The DNA for the CDR3 is TGTGCCATCAGCCGACAGGGGGGTGGGTACGAGCAGTACTTC. It specifies CAISRQGGGYEQYF.

The gene calls are TRBV7-2 and TRBJ1-1; D ambiguous. V was trimmed by 3 bases and J by 0 bases, leaving 11 bases between them. The germline gives CDR1 SGHTA, CDR2 FQGNSA. The CDR3 covers 15 residues. The CDR3 region is CASSFGTPMNTEAFF. The CDR3 DNA reads TGTGCCAGCAGCTTCGGTACCCCGATGAACACTGAAGCTTTCTTT.

J is TRBJ2-5 and V is TRBV7-9, with a tentative D call TRBD2 (5 bases). This CDR3 is 13 amino acids long. Germline V gives CDR1 SEHNR, CDR2 FQNEAQ (reference sequence). V lost 4 bases, J lost 5 bases, and 11 bases lay in between. The CDR3 is CASSWTHSETQYF. In nucleotides, the CDR3 is TGTGCCAGCAGCTGGACTCATTCCGAGACCCAGTACTTC.

V gene TRBV28 combines with J gene TRBJ2-5; weak D call: TRBD2 (5 bases). This CDR3 is 15 amino acids long. Trimming removed 5 bases from V and 1 base from J, with 14 bases in between. Germline lookup yields CDR1 MDHEN and CDR2 SYDVKM. CDR3 amino acids: CASSISSPPQETQYF. Here the CDR3 DNA reads TGTGCCAGCAGTATCTCTAGCCCTCCCCAAGAGACCCAGTACTTC.

The V and J genes are TRBV4-1 and TRBJ2-4, with 9 bases matching TRBD1. V gave up 3 bases and J gave up 3 bases; unmatched junction bases: 9. Germline V gene sequence: CDR1 MGHRA, CDR2 YSYEKL. The CDR3 has 17 amino acids. CDR3 protein: CASSQAPGTGNKNIQYF. For the CDR3, the DNA is TGCGCCAGCAGCCAGGCTCCCGGGACAGGGAACAAAAACATTCAGTACTTC.

This chain connects TRBV5-6 to TRBJ2-5; D is possibly TRBD1 or TRBD2 (5 bases each). Trimming took 2 bases from V and 0 from J, leaving 20 bases between them. Germline CDR1 SGHDT, CDR2 YYEEEE. The CDR3 runs to 18 residues. CDR3: CASSFMRERGSYQETQYF. CDR3 nucleotides: TGTGCCAGCAGCTTTATGAGGGAGAGGGGCTCGTACCAAGAGACCCAGTACTTC.

J is TRBJ2-7 and V is TRBV28, with D unresolved. CDR1 and CDR2 from the germline V gene are MDHEN and SYDVKM. V gave up 3 bases and J gave up 0 bases, with 9 bases separating them. The CDR3 covers 14 residues. The CDR3, as DNA: TGTGCCAGCAGTTTGGCCCAAAGCTCCTACGAGCAGTACTTC. Protein product: CASSLAQSSYEQYF. Combining the CDR3 with reference TRBV28 and TRBJ2-7 gives the whole variable domain DVKVTQSSRYLVKRTGEKVFLECVQDMDHENMFWYRQDPGLGLRLIYFSYDVKMKEKGDIPEGYSVSREKKERFSLILESASTNQTSMYLCASSLAQSSYEQYFGPGTRLTVT.

The genes are TRBV7-8 and TRBJ2-2; 11 bases match TRBD1. From germline, CDR1 is SGHVS and CDR2 FQNEAQ. This CDR3 has 18 amino acids. The trim removed 5 bases at V and 0 bases at J, leaving 8 bases unmatched. CDR3 in amino acids: CASSKRTGGAANTGELFF. The CDR3 nucleotides read TGTGCCAGCAGCAAGAGGACAGGGGGCGCCGCGAACACCGGGGAGCTGTTTTTT.

The chain carries TRBV24-1 and TRBJ2-1; TRBD1 agrees at 10 bases. This CDR3 region has 15 residues. With V trimmed by 4 bases and J by 7 bases, 6 bases remained unmatched. CDR1 and CDR2 (germline): KGHDR, SFDVKD. In nucleotides, the CDR3 is TGTGCCACCAGTGAGTCCGGGACAGGGGTAAATGAGCAGTTCTTC. Amino acids: CATSESGTGVNEQFF.

This chain joins TRBV28 and TRBJ1-1; D is uncertain. The CDR3 is 15 residues long. Germline loops: CDR1 MDHEN, CDR2 SYDVKM. The V end was cut by 3 bases, the J end by 6 bases, with 17 bases between. CDR3 sequence reads: CASSLGPVGNAEAFF. DNA for the CDR3: TGTGCCAGCAGTTTGGGCCCGGTGGGTAACGCTGAAGCTTTCTTT.

The chain employs TRBV28 and TRBJ2-2; D is uncertain. Germline-derived CDR1 and CDR2 are MDHEN and SYDVKM. Between the trimmed V and J ends, which lost 8 bases and 5 bases, there was a span of 15 bases. The CDR3 consists of 14 residues. CDR3 in DNA: TGTGCCAGCCAGAATGAAGGGTTTACCGGGGAGCTGTTTTTT. This codes for CASQNEGFTGELFF.

The chain is built from TRBV7-9 and TRBJ2-5, with 7 bases fitting TRBD1. J lost 4 bases, V lost 5 bases, and 4 bases had no gene match. Per the germline V gene, CDR1 is SEHNR and CDR2 is FQNEAQ (reference sequence). The CDR3 spans 13 residues. This chain's CDR3 is CASSPTGVETQYF. As DNA, the CDR3 is TGTGCCAGCAGCCCTACAGGGGTAGAGACCCAGTACTTC.

Concerning this clone itself: The same CDR3 also results from other DNA sequences found in this sample. V gene TRBV11-3 combines with J gene TRBJ2-1; D ambiguous. The CDR3 totals 13 residues. Germline assignment: CDR1 SGHNT and CDR2 YENEEA. V lost 1 base to trimming and J lost 3 bases, with 4 bases between them. The CDR3 bases are TGTGCCAGCAGCTTAGGCAGCTACAATGAGCAGTTCTTC. Its protein is CASSLGSYNEQFF.

This sequence joins TRBV12-3 or TRBV12-4 and TRBJ1-1; the D is unclear. Trimming took off 7 bases at V and 11 bases at J, with 17 bases between the two ends. This CDR3 spans 12 amino acids. CDR3 coding DNA: TGTGCCAGCACCAACTCGGGAATGGACGCTTTCTTT. Its translation is CASTNSGMDAFF.

There are a few counts of this clone. The chain carries TRBV6-4 and TRBJ2-7; the match to TRBD2 covers 10 bases. Trimming removed 2 bases from V and 2 bases from J; junction bases left unmatched: 6. The CDR3 has 16 residues. Per the germline V gene, CDR1 is MRHNA and CDR2 is SNTAGT. The CDR3 here is CASSDPPSGGPYEQYF. CDR3 nucleotide sequence: TGTGCCAGCAGTGACCCCCCTAGCGGGGGTCCCTACGAGCAGTACTTC.